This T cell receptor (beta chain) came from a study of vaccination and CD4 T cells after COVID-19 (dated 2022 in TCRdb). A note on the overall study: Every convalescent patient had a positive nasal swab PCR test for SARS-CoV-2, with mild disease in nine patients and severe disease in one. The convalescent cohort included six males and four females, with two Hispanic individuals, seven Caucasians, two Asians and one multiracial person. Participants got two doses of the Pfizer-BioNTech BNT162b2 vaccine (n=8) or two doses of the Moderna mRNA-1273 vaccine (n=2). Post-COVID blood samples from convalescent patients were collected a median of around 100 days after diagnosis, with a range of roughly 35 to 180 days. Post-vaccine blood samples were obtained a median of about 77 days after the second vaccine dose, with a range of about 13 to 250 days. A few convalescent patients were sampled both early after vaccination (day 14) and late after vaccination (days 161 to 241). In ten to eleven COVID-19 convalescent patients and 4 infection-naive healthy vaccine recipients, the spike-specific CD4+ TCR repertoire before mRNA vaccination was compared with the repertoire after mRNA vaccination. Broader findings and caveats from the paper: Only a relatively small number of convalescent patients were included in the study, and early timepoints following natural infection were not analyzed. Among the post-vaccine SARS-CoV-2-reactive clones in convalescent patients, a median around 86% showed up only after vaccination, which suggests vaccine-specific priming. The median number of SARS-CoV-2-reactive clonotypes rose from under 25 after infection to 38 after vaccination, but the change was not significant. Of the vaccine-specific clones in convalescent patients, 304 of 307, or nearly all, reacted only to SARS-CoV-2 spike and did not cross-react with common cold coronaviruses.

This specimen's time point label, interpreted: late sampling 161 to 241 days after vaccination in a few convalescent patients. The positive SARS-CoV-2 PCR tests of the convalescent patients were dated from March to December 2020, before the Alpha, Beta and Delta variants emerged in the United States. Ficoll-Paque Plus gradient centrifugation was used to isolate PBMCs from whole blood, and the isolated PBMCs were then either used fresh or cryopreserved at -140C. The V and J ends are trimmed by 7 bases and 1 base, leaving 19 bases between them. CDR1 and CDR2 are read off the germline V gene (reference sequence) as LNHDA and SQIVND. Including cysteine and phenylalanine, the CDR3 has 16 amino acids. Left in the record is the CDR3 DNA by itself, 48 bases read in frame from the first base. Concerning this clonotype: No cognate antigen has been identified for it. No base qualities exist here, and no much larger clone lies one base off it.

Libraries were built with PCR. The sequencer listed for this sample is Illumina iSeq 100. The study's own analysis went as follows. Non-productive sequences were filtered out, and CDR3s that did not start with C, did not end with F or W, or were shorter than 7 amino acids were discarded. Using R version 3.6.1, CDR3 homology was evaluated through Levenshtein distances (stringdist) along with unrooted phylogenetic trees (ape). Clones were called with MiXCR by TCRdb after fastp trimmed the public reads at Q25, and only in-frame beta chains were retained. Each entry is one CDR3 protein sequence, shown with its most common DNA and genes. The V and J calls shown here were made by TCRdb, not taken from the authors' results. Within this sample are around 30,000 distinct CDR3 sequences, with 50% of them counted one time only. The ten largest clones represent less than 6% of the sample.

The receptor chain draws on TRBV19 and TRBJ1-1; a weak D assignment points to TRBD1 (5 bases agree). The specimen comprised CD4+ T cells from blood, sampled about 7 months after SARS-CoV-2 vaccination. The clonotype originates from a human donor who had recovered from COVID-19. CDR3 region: CASTPASTASNTEAFF. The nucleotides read TGTGCCAGTACCCCCGCCTCGACAGCATCGAACACTGAAGCTTTCTTT.